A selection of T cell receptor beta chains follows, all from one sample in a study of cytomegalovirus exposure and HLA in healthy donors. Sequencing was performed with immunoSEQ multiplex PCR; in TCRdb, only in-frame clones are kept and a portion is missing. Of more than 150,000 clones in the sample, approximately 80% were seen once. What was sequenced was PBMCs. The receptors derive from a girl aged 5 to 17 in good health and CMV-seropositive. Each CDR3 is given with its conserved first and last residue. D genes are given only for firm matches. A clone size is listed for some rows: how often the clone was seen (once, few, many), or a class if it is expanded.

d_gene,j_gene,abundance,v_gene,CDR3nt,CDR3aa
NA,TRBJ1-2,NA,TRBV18,TGTGCCAGCCTGTCTCCCGAACAGGGTGGATTGAATGGCTACACCTTC,CASLSPEQGGLNGYTF
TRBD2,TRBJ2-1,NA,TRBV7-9,TGTGCCAGCAGCTCAACCTCTAGCGGGAGGCCCTTATACAATGAGCAGTTCTTC,CASSSTSSGRPLYNEQFF
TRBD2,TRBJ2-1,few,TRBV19,TGTGCCAGTAGTATCTCTAGCGGGAGGGCGGTCAATGAGCAGTTCTTC,CASSISSGRAVNEQFF
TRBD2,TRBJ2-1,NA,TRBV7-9,TGTGCCAGCAGCTTCGGGACTAGCGGGAGCGGGGATGAGCAGTTCTTC,CASSFGTSGSGDEQFF
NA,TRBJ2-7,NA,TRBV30,TGTGCCTGGAGTGTTGGACTACAACCTACCTACGAGCAGTACTTC,CAWSVGLQPTYEQYF
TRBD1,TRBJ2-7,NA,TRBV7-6,TGTGCCAGCAGCTTAGGGGGGGGACAGGGATACGAGCAGTACTTC,CASSLGGGQGYEQYF
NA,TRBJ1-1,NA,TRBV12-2,TGTGCAAGTCGCTTAGCGGGGACAGGGGAAGGGACTGAAGCTTTCTTT,CASRLAGTGEGTEAFF
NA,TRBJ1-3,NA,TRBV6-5,TGTGCCAGCTATAGGGGGTCGGGAAACACCATATATTTT,CASYRGSGNTIYF
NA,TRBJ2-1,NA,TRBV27,TGTGCCAGCAGTTTAGGGCAGCGGGAGCAGTTCTTC,CASSLGQREQFF
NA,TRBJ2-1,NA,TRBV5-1,TGCGCCAGCAGCTTACGTACAGTGGGTAATGAGCAGTTCTTC,CASSLRTVGNEQFF
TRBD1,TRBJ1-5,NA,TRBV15,TGTGCCACCAGCAGAAGACAGGGAGCTCAGCCCCAGCATTTT,CATSRRQGAQPQHF
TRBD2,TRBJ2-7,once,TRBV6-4,TGTGCCAGCAGTTTAAGGACTAGCGGGAAGTGCTACGAGCAGTACTTC,CASSLRTSGKCYEQYF
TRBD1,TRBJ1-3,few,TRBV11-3,TGTGCCAGCAGCTTAGACGGGACAGCTGGAAACACCATATATTTT,CASSLDGTAGNTIYF
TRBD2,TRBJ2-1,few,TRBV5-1,TGCGCCAGCAGCCCCCCGGGACTAGCGGGAGGGAATGAGCAGTTCTTC,CASSPPGLAGGNEQFF
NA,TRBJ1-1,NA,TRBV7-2,TGTGCCAGCAGTCCTCCCTACAGGCGTGAAGCTTTCTTT,CASSPPYRREAFF
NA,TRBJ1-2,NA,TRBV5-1,TGCGCCAGCAGCTTAAGGGGGTCTGACTATGGCTACACCTTC,CASSLRGSDYGYTF
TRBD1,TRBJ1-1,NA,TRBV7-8,TGTGCCAGCAGTCATAGCCCGGGGACAGGGAGGGCTGAAGCTTTCTTT,CASSHSPGTGRAEAFF
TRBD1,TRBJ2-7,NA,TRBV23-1,TGCGCCAGCAGTCAATCGAGATGTAGCCCCCGGGACAGAACCTACGAGCAGTACTTC,CASSQSRCSPRDRTYEQYF